The clone carrying this TCR beta chain has just one count. This sample was taken from a study of OX40 agonist ivuxolimab in advanced cancers. Across the study: Patients took ivuxolimab, an agonistic anti-OX40 (CD134) antibody. The patients received ivuxolimab by intravenous route every 2 weeks at 0.01 to 10 mg/kg.

TCRdb keeps only in-frame clones here, not all; method: immunoSEQ multiplex PCR. There are about 73,000 clones in the sample; just over 85% occur only once, and more than 2.5% lies in the top ten. Germline V lookup: CDR1 SEHNR, CDR2 FQNEAQ (reference sequence). Trimming pared 5 bases from V and 3 bases from J, leaving 10 bases between. The CDR3 is made up of 14 amino acids. The clonotype was recovered from an adult with an advanced solid tumor such as melanoma, head and neck, liver or kidney cancer. The chain is built from TRBV7-9 and TRBJ1-4; D uncertain. Sample: CD4+ or CD8+ T cells sorted from blood, taken in a trial of the OX40 agonist ivuxolimab. For the CDR3, the DNA is TGTGCCAGCAGCCTGGAAAGAGCTAATGAAAAACTGTTTTTT. This translates into CASSLERANEKLFF.